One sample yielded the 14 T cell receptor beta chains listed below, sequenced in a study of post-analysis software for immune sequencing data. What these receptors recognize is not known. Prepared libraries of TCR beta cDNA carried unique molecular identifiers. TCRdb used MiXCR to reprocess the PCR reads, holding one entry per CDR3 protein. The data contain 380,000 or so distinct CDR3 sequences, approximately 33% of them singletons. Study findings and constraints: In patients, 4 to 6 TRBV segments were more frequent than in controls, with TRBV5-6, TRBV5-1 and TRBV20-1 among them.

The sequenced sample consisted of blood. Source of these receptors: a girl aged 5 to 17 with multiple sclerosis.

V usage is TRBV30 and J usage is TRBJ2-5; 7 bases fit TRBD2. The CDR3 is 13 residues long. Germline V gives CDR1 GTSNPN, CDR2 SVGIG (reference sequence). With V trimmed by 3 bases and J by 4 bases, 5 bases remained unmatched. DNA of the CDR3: TGTGCCTGGAGCGCGGGGGTAGGAGAGACCCAGTACTTC. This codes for CAWSAGVGETQYF.

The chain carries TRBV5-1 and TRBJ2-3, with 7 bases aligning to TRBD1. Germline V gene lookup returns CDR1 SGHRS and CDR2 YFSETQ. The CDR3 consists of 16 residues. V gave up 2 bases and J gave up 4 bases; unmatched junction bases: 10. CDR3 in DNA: TGCGCCAGCAGCTTCAATCCGACAGGGTTGTCAGATACGCAGTATTTT. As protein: CASSFNPTGLSDTQYF.

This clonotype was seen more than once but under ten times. CDR3 protein: CASSQGFLAKNIQYF. DNA of the CDR3: TGCGCCAGCAGCCAAGGGTTTCTAGCCAAAAACATTCAGTACTTC. The chain couples TRBV4-1 to TRBJ2-4; D ambiguous. Germline assignment: CDR1 MGHRA and CDR2 YSYEKL. The CDR3 loop spans 15 amino acids. V gave up 1 base and J gave up 0 bases, with 7 bases separating them.

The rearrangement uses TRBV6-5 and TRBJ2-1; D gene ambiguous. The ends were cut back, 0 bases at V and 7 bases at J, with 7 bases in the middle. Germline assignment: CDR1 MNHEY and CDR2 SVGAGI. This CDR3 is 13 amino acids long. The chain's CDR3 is CASSYSRGNEQFF. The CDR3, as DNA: TGTGCCAGCAGTTACTCGAGAGGTAATGAGCAGTTCTTC.

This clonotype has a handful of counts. CDR3 DNA sequence: TGCGCCAGCAGCTTGATCCTTGCGGGGGGAAACAATGAGCAGTTCTTC. This gives the protein CASSLILAGGNNEQFF. The chain is built from TRBV5-1 and TRBJ2-1; the match to TRBD2 covers 8 bases. Trimming cost V 1 base and J 5 bases; bases outside gene matches: 8. This CDR3 has 16 residues. Germline assignment: CDR1 SGHRS and CDR2 YFSETQ.

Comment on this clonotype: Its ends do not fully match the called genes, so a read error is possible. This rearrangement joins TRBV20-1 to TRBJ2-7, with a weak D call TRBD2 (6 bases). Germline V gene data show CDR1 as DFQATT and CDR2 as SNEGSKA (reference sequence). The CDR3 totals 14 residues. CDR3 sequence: CSGQTGTLSYGQYF. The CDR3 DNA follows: TGCAGTGGCCAAACCGGGACTCTCTCCTACGGGCAGTACTTC.

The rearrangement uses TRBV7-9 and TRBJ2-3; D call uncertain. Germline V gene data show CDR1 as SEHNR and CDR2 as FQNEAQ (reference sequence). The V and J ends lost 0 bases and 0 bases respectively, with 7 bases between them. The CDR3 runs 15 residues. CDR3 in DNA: TGTGCCAGCAGCTTAGCGAGCTCTAGCACAGATACGCAGTATTTT. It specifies CASSLASSSTDTQYF. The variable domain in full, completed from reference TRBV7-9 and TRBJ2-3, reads DTGVSQNPRHKITKRGQNVTFRCDPISEHNRLYWYRQTLGQGPEFLTYFQNEAQLEKSRLLSDRFSAERPKGSFSTLEIQRTEQGDSAMYLCASSLASSSTDTQYFGPGTRLTVL.

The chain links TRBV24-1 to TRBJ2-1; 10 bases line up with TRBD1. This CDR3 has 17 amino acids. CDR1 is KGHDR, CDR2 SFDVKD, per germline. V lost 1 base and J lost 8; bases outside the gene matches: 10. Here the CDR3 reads CATSDLSGTGEVHEQFF. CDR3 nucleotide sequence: TGTGCCACCAGTGATTTAAGCGGGACAGGGGAGGTTCATGAGCAGTTCTTC.

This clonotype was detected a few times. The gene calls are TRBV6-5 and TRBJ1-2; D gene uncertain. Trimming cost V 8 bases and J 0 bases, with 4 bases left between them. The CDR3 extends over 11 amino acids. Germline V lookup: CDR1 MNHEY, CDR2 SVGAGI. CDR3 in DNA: TGTGCCAGCGGCTCTAACTATGGCTACACCTTC. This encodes CASGSNYGYTF.

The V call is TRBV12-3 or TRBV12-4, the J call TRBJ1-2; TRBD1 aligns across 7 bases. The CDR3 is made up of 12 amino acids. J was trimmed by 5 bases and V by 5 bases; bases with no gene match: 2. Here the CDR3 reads CASSGDSYGYTF. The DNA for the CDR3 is TGTGCCAGCAGTGGGGACAGTTATGGCTACACCTTC.

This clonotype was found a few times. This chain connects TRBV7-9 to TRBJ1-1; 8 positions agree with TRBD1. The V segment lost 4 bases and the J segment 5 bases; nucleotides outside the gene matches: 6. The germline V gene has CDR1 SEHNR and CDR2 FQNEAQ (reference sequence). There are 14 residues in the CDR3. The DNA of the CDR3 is TGTGCCAGCAGCTCCGGACAGGGAAGGACTGAAGCTTTCTTT. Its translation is CASSSGQGRTEAFF.

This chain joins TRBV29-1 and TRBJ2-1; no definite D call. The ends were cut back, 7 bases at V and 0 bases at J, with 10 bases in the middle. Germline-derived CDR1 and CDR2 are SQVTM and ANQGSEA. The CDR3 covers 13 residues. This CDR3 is CSARSSSYNEQFF. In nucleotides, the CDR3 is TGCAGCGCCCGGTCCAGCTCCTACAATGAGCAGTTCTTC.

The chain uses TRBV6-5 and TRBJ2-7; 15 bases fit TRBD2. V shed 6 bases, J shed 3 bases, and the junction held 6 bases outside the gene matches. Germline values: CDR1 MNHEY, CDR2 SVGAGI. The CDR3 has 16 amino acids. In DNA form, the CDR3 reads TGTGCCAGCAGAGCCGGGACTAGCGGGGGGTTCTACGAGCAGTACTTC. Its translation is CASRAGTSGGFYEQYF.

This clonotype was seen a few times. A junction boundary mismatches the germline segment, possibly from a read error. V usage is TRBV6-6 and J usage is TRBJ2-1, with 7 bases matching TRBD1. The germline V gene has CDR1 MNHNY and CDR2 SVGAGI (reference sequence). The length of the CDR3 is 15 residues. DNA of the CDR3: TGCGCCAGCATTTTCGGACAGGTACCCTACAATGAGCAGTTCTTC. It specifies CASIFGQVPYNEQFF.